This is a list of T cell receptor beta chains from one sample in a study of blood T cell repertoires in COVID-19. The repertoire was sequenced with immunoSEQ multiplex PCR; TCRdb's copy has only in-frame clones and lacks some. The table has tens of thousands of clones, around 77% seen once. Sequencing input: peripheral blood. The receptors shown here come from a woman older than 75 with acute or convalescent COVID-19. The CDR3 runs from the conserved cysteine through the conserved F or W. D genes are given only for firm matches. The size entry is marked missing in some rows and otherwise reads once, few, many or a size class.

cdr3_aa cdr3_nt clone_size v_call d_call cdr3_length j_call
CASSSTRGTDTQYF TGTGCCAGCAGCTCGACTAGGGGCACAGATACGCAGTATTTT NA TRBV5-5 NA 14 TRBJ2-3
CASSYSYRQGNTEAFF TGTGCCAGCAGTTACTCATATAGACAGGGAAACACTGAAGCTTTCTTT NA TRBV6-5 TRBD1 16 TRBJ1-1
CSGGLSSYNEQFF TGCAGCGGGGGACTATCCTCCTACAATGAGCAGTTCTTC NA TRBV29-1 TRBD2 13 TRBJ2-1
CASSLGLALNTDTQYF TGTGCCAGCAGTCTAGGACTAGCGTTAAACACAGATACGCAGTATTTT NA TRBV7-9 TRBD2 16 TRBJ2-3
CASSYSGGGNSPLHF TGTGCCAGCAGTTACTCGGGAGGGGGGAATTCACCCCTCCACTTT NA TRBV6-5 NA 15 TRBJ1-6
CASAQGARSPLHF TGCGCCAGCGCCCAGGGGGCGCGATCACCCCTCCACTTT once TRBV10-2 TRBD1 13 TRBJ1-6
CASSPWRGLAQETQYF TGTGCCAGCTCCCCCTGGAGGGGACTAGCTCAAGAGACCCAGTACTTC few TRBV18 TRBD2 16 TRBJ2-5
CASRNTGTGELFF TGTGCCAGCAGGAATACGGGAACCGGGGAGCTGTTTTTT NA TRBV9 NA 13 TRBJ2-2
CASTPGQGFSPLHF TGCGCCAGCACTCCGGGACAGGGGTTCTCACCCCTCCACTTT NA TRBV5-1 TRBD1 14 TRBJ1-6
CASSQDVDSRNTEAFF TGCGCCAGCAGCCAAGACGTCGACAGCCGGAACACTGAAGCTTTCTTT NA TRBV4-1 NA 16 TRBJ1-1
CASSLGPQIATNEKLFF TGTGCCAGCAGCTTAGGCCCGCAGATTGCAACTAATGAAAAACTGTTTTTT NA TRBV7-8 NA 17 TRBJ1-4
CASSGGQYTEAFF TGTGCCAGCAGCGGAGGGCAGTACACTGAAGCTTTCTTT NA TRBV7-9 NA 13 TRBJ1-1
CASSLDTLSNTEAFF TGCGCCAGCAGCCTTGACACCCTATCGAACACTGAAGCTTTCTTT NA TRBV5-1 NA 15 TRBJ1-1
CSVEGLAGGDEQYF TGCAGCGTTGAGGGACTAGCGGGAGGAGACGAGCAGTACTTC NA TRBV29-1 TRBD2 14 TRBJ2-7
CASSTPTGLETQYF TGTGCCAGTAGTACCCCGACAGGGTTGGAGACCCAGTACTTC NA TRBV19 TRBD1 14 TRBJ2-5
CASSHSGRPREQFF TGTGCCAGCAGCCATAGCGGGAGGCCCAGGGAGCAGTTCTTC NA TRBV16 TRBD2 14 TRBJ2-1
CASSPVGGRASTDTQYF TGCGCCAGCAGCCCCGTTGGCGGGAGGGCTAGCACAGATACGCAGTATTTT NA TRBV4-1 TRBD2 17 TRBJ2-3
CASRRDRGPETQYF TGTGCCAGCAGGCGGGACAGGGGGCCAGAGACCCAGTACTTC NA TRBV28 TRBD1 14 TRBJ2-5
CASSLNEGQETQYF TGTGCCAGCAGCTTAAACGAGGGCCAAGAGACCCAGTACTTC NA TRBV11-2 NA 14 TRBJ2-5
CASSRRDILTEAFF TGTGCCAGTAGCCGCCGGGACATTCTCACTGAAGCTTTCTTT NA TRBV19 NA 14 TRBJ1-1
CASSPRPTGAGEETQYF TGCGCCAGCAGCCCCAGGCCGACTGGCGCGGGGGAGGAGACCCAGTACTTC NA TRBV5-1 TRBD2 17 TRBJ2-5
CSVDGGYTGELFF TGCAGCGTTGATGGCGGGTACACCGGGGAGCTGTTTTTT NA TRBV29-1 NA 13 TRBJ2-2
CASSPRLAGGYEQYF TGTGCCAGCAGCCCACGACTAGCGGGAGGTTACGAGCAGTACTTC NA TRBV9 TRBD2 15 TRBJ2-7